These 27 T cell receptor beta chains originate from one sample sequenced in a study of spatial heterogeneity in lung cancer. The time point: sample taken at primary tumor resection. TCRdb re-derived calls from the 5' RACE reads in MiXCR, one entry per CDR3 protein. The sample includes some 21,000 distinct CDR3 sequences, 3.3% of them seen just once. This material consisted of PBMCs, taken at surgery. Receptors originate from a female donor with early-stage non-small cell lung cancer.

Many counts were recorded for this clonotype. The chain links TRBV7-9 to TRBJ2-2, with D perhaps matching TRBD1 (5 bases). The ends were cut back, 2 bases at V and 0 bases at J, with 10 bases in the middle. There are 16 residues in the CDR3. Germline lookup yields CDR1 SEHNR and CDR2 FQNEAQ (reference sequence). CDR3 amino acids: CASSLPGKTNTGELFF. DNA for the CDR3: TGTGCCAGCAGCTTACCAGGGAAAACGAACACCGGGGAGCTGTTTTTT.

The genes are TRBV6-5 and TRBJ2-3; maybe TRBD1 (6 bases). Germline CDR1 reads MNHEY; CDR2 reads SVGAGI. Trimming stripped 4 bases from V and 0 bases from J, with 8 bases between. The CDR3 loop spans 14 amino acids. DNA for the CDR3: TGTGCCAGCAGTTTTCAGGGGAGCACAGATACGCAGTATTTT. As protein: CASSFQGSTDTQYF.

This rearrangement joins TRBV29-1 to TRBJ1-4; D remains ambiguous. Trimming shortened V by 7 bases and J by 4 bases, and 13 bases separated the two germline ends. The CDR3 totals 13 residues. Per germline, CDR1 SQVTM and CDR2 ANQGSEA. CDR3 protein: CSALGRGNEKLFF. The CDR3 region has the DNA TGCAGCGCCCTCGGTCGCGGTAATGAAAAACTGTTTTTT.

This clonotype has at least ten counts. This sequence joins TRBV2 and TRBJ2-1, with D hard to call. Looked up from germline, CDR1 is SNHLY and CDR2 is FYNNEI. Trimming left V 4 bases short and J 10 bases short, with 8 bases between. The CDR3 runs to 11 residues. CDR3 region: CASSVEGEQFF. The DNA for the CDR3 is TGTGCCAGCAGTGTGGAAGGAGAGCAGTTCTTC.

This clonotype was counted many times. The CDR3 loop is CASSPGGSNEQYF. Written as DNA, the CDR3 is TGTGCCAGCAGCCCAGGGGGAAGCAACGAGCAGTACTTC. The V call is TRBV3-1, the J call TRBJ2-7; 7 nucleotides match TRBD1. The CDR3 runs to 13 residues. Germline V gives CDR1 LGHDT, CDR2 YNNKEL (reference sequence). V was pared by 4 bases and J by 5 bases, with 5 bases of the junction left unmatched.

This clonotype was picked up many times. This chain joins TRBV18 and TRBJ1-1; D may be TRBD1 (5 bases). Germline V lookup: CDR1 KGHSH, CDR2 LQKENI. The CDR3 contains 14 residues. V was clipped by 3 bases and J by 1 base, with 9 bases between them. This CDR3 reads CASSPPGGNTEAFF. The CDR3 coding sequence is TGTGCCAGCTCACCGCCGGGGGGGAACACTGAAGCTTTCTTT.

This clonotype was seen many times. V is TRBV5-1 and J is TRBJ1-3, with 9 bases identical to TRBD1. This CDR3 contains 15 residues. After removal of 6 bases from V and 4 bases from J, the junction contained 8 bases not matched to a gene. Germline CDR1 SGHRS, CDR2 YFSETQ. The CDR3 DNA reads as TGCGCCAGCAAGCCTGGGACAGGGTCAGGAAACACCATATATTTT. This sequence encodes CASKPGTGSGNTIYF.

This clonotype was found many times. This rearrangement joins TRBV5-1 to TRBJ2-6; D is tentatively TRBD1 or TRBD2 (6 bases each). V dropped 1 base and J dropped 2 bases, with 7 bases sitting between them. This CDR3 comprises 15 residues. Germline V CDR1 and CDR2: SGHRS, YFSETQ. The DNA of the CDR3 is TGCGCCAGCAGCTTGAGGGGGGCTGGGGCCAACGTCCTGACTTTC. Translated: CASSLRGAGANVLTF.

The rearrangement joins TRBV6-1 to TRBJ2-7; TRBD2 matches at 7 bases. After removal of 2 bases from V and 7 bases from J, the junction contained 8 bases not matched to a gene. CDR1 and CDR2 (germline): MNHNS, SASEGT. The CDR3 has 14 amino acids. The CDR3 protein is CASSEYHPRGEQYF. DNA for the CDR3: TGTGCCAGCAGTGAATACCACCCGCGGGGGGAGCAGTACTTC.

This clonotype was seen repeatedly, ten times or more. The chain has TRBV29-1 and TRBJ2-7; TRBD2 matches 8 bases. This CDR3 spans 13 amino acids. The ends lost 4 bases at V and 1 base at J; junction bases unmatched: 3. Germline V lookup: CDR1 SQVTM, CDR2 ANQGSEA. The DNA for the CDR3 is TGCAGCGTTGGAATAGCGGGGTCCTACGAGCAGTACTTC. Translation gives CSVGIAGSYEQYF.

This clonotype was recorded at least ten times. CDR3 protein: CAIRDSYEQYF. The CDR3, as DNA: TGTGCCATCAGGGACAGCTACGAGCAGTACTTC. This rearrangement joins TRBV10-3 to TRBJ2-7, with D possibly being TRBD1 (6 bases). V was pared by 6 bases and J by 3 bases, with 6 bases between. Looked up from germline, CDR1 is ENHRY and CDR2 is SYGVKD. This CDR3 is 11 amino acids long.

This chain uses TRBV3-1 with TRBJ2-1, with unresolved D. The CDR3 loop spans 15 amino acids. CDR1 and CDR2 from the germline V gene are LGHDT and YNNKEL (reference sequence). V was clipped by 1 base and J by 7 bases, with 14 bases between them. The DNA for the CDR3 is TGTGCCAGCAGCCAAGGTACCGGCCCCCGGAATGAGCAGTTCTTC. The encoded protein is CASSQGTGPRNEQFF.

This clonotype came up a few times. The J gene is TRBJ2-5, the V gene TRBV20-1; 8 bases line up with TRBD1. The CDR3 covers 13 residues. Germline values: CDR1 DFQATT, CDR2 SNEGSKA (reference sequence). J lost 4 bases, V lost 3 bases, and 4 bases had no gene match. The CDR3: CSARDRELETQYF. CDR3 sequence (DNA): TGCAGTGCTAGGGACAGGGAGTTAGAGACCCAGTACTTC.

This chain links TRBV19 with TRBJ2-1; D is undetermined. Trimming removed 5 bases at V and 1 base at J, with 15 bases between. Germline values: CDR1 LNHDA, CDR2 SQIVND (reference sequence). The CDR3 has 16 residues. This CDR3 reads CASSAPSTGSYNEQFF. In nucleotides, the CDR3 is TGTGCCAGTAGTGCCCCGTCTACCGGGTCCTACAATGAGCAGTTCTTC.

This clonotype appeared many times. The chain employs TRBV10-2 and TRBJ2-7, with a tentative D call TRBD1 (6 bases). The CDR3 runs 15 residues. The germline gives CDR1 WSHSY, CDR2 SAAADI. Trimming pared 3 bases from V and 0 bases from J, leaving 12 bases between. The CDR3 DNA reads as TGCGCCAGCAGTGACCTCCGGGACATCTCCTACGAGCAGTACTTC. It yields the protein CASSDLRDISYEQYF.

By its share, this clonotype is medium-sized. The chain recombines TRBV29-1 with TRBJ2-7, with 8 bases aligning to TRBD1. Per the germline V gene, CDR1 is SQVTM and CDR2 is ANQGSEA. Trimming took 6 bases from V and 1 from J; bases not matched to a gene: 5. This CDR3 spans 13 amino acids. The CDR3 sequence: CSVGQGYSYEQYF. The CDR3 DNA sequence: TGCAGCGTCGGACAGGGCTATTCCTACGAGCAGTACTTC.

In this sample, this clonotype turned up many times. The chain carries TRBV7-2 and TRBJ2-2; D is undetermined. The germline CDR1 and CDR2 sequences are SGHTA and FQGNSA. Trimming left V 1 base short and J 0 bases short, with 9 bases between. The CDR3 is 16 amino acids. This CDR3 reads CASSLVSNPNTGELFF. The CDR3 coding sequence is TGTGCCAGCAGCTTAGTTTCCAACCCGAACACCGGGGAGCTGTTTTTT.

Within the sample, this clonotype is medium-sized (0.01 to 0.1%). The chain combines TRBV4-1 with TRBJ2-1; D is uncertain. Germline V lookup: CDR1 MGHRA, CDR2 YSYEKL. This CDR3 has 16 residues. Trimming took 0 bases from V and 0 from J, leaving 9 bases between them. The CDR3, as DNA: TGCGCCAGCAGCCAAGAAGGAGCCTACTCCTACAATGAGCAGTTCTTC. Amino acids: CASSQEGAYSYNEQFF.

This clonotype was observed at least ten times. The CDR3 sequence: CASSGDPGGQYF. The CDR3 DNA is TGCGCCAGCAGCGGGGACCCCGGCGGGCAGTACTTC. This chain uses TRBV5-1 with TRBJ2-7; possibly TRBD1 or TRBD2 for D (5 bases each). V dropped 4 bases and J dropped 9 bases, with 14 bases sitting between them. CDR3 length: 12 residues. Germline V gene sequence: CDR1 SGHRS, CDR2 YFSETQ.

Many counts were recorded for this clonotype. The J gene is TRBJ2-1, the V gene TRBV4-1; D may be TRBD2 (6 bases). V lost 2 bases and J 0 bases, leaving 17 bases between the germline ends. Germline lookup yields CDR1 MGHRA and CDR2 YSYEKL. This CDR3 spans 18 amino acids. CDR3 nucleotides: TGCGCCAGCAGCCAAAGCCCCACTAGCCTCAGCTCCTACAATGAGCAGTTCTTC. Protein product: CASSQSPTSLSSYNEQFF.

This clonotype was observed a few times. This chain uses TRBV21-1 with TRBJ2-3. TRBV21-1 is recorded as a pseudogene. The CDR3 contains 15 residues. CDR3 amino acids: CASSKGGRIKDTQYF. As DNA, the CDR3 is TGTGCCAGCAGCAAAGGAGGACGGATTAAGGATACGCAGTATTTT.

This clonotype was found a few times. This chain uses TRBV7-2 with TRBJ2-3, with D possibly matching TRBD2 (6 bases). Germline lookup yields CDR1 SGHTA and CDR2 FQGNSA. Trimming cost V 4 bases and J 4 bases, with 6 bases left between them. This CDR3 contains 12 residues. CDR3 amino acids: CASSWGADTQYF. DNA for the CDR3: TGTGCCAGCAGCTGGGGGGCAGATACGCAGTATTTT.

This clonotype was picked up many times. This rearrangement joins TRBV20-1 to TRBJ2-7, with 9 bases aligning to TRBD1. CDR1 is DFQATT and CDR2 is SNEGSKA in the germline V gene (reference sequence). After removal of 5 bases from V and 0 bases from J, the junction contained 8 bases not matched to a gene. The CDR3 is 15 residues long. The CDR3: CSAGLTDRGSYEQYF. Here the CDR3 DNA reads TGCAGTGCTGGACTGACGGACAGGGGCTCCTACGAGCAGTACTTC.

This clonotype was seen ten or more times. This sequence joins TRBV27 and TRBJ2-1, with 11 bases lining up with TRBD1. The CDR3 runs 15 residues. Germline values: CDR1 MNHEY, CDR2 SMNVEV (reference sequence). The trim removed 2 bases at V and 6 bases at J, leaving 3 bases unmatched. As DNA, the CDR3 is TGTGCCAGCAGTTTAGGGGACAGGGGGATCAATGAGCAGTTCTTC. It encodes CASSLGDRGINEQFF.

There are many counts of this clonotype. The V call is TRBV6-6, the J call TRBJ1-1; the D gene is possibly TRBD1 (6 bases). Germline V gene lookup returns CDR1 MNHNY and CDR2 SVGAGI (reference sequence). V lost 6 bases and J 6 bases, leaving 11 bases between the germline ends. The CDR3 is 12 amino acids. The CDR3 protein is CASSRQGPEAFF. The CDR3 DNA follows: TGTGCCAGCAGCCGCCAGGGGCCTGAAGCTTTCTTT.

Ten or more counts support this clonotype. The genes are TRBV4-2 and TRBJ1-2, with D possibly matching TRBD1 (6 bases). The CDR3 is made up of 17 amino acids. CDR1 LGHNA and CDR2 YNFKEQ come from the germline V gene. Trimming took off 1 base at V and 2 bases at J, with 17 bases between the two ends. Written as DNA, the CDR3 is TGTGCCAGCAGCCAAGGGGGACGGGGGCGGCCCAACTATGGCTACACCTTC. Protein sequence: CASSQGGRGRPNYGYTF.

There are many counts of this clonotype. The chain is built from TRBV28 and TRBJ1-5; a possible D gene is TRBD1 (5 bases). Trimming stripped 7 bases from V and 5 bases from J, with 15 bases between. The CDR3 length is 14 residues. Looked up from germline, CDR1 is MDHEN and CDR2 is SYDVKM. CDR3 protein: CASILSTVYQPQHF. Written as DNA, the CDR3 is TGTGCCAGCATCCTATCGACAGTGTATCAGCCCCAGCATTTT.